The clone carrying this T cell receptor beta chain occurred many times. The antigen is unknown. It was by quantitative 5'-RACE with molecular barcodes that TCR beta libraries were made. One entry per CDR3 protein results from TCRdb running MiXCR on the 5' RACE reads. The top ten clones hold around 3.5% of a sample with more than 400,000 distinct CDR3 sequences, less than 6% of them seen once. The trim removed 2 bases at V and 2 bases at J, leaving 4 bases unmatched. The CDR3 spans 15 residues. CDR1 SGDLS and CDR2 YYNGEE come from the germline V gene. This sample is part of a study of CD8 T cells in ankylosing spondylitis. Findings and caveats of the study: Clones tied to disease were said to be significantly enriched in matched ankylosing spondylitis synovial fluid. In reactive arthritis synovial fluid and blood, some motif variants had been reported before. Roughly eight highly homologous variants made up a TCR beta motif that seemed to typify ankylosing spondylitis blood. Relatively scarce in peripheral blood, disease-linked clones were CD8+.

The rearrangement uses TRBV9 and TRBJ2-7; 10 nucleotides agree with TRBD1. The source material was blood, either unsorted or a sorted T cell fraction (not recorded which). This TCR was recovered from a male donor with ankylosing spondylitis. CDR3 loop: CASSVSGTGAYEQYF. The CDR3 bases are TGTGCCAGCAGCGTCTCCGGGACAGGGGCCTACGAGCAGTACTTC. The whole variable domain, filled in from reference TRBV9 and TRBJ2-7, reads DSGVTQTPKHLITATGQRVTLRCSPRSGDLSVYWYQQSLDQGLQFLIQYYNGEERAKGNILERFSAQQFPDLHSELNLSSLELGDSALYFCASSVSGTGAYEQYFGPGTRLTVT.